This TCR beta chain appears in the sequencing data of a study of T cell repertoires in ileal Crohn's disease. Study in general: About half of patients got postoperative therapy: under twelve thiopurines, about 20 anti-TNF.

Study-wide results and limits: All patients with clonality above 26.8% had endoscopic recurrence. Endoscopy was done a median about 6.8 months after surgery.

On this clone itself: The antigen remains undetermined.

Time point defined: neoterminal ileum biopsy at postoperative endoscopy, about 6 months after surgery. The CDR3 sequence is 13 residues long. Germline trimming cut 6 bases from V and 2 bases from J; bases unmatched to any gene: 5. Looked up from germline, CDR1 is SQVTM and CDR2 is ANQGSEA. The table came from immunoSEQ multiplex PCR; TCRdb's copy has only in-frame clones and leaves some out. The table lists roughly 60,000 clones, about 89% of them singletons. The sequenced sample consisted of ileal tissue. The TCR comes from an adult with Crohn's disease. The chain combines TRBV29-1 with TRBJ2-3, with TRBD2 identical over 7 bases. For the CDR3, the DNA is TGCAGCGTCTTAGCGGGCAACACAGATACGCAGTATTTT. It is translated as CSVLAGNTDTQYF.